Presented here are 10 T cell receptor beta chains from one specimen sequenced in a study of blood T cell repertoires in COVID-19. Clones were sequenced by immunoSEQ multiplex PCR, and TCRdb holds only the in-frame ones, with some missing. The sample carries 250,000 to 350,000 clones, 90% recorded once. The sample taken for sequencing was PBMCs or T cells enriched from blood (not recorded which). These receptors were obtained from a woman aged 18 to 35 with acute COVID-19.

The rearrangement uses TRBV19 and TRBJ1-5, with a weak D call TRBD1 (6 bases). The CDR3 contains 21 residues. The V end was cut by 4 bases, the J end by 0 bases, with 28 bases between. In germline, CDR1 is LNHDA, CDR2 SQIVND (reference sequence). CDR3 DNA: TGTGCCAGTAGTAAACTGGGGGCGAGTTCGGGGGGATTCTATAGCAATCAGCCCCAGCATTTT. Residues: CASSKLGASSGGFYSNQPQHF.

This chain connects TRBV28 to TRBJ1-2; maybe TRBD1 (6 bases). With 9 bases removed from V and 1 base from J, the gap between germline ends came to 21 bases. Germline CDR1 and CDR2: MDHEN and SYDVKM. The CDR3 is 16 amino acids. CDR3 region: CASSWTRGGFNYGYTF. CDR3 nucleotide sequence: TGTGCCAGTTCTTGGACAAGGGGGGGCTTTAACTATGGCTACACCTTC.

This CDR3 reads CASSSGLAANTGELFF. The CDR3, as DNA: TGCGCCAGCAGCTCGGGACTAGCGGCGAACACCGGGGAGCTGTTTTTT. The rearrangement joins TRBV5-1 to TRBJ2-2, with TRBD2 matching over 11 bases. This CDR3 comprises 16 residues. Germline trimming cut 3 bases from V and 0 bases from J; bases unmatched to any gene: 1. Germline V CDR1 and CDR2: SGHRS, YFSETQ.

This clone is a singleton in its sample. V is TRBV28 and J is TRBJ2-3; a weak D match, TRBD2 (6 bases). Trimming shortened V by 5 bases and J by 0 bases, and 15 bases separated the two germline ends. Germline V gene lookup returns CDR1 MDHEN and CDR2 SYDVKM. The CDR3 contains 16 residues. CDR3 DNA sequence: TGTGCCAGCAGTCCCGGGACTCTCAAAAGCACAGATACGCAGTATTTT. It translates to CASSPGTLKSTDTQYF.

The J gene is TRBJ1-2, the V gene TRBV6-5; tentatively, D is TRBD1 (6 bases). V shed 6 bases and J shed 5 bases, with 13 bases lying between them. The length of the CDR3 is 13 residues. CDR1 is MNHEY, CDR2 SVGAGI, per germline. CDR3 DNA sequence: TGTGCCAGCAGCCTCCGGACAGAGTATGGCTACACCTTC. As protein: CASSLRTEYGYTF.

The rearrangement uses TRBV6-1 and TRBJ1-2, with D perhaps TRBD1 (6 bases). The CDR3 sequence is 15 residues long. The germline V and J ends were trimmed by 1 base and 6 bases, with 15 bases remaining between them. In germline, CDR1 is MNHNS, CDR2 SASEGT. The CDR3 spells CASSEVDGTNHGYTF. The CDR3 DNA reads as TGTGCCAGCAGTGAAGTTGACGGGACAAACCATGGCTACACCTTC.

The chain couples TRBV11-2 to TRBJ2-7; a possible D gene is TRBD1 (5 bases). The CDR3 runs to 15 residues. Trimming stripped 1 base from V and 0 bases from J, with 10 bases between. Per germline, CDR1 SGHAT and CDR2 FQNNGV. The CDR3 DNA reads TGTGCCAGCAGCTTAGCGACAGCAAGCTCCTACGAGCAGTACTTC. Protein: CASSLATASSYEQYF. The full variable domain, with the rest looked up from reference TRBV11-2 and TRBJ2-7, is EAGVAQSPRYKIIEKRQSVAFWCNPISGHATLYWYQQILGQGPKLLIQFQNNGVVDDSQLPKDRFSAERLKGVDSTLKIQPAKLEDSAVYLCASSLATASSYEQYFGPGTRLTVT.

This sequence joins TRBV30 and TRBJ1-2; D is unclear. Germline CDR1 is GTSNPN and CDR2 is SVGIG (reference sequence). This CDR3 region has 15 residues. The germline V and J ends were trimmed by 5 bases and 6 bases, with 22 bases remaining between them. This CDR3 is CAWAPTVILLHGYTF. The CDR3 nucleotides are TGTGCCTGGGCCCCCACAGTGATTCTTTTGCATGGCTACACCTTC. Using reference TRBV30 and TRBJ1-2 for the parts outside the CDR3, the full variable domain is SQTIHQWPATLVQPVGSPLSLECTVEGTSNPNLYWYRQAAGRGLQLLFYSVGIGQISSEVPQNLSASRPQDRQFILSSKKLLLSDSGFYLCAWAPTVILLHGYTFGSGTRLTVV.

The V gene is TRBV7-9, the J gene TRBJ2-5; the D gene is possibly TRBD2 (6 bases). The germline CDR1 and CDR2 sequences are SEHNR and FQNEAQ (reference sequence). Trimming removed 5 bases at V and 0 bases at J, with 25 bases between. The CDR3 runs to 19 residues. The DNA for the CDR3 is TGTGCCAGCAGCCCAACACGACTTGGGCGGGAACAGTACCAAGAGACCCAGTACTTC. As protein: CASSPTRLGREQYQETQYF.

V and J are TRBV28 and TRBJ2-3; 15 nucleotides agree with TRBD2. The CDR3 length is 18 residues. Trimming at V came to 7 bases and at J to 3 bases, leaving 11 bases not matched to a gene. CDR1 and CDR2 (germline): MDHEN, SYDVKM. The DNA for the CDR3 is TGTGCCAGCACCTCCGGGACTAGCGGGAGGATTTGGACAGATACGCAGTATTTT. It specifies CASTSGTSGRIWTDTQYF. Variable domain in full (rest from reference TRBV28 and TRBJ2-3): DVKVTQSSRYLVKRTGEKVFLECVQDMDHENMFWYRQDPGLGLRLIYFSYDVKMKEKGDIPEGYSVSREKKERFSLILESASTNQTSMYLCASTSGTSGRIWTDTQYFGPGTRLTVL.